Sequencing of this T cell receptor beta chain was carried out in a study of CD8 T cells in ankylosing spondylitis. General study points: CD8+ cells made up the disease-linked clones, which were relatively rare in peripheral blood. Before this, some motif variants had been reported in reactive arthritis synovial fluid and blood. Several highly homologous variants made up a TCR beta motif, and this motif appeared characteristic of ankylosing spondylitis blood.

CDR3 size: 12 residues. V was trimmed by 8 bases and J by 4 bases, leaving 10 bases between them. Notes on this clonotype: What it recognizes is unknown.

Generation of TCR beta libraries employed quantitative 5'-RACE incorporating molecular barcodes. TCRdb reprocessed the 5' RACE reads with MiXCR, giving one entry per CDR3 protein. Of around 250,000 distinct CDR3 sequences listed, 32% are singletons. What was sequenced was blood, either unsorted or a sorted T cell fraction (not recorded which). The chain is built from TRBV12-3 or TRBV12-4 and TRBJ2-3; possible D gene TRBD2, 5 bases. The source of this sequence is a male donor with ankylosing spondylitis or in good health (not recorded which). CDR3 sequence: CASREGADTQYF. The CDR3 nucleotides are TGTGCCAGCCGGGAAGGTGCAGATACGCAGTATTTT.